Each of the 21 T cell receptor beta chains below was sequenced from the same sample in a study of T-cell reconstitution after alpha-beta-depleted transplantation in children (dated by TCRdb to 2016 to 2018). According to the study, the label for this sample's treatment or condition signals: allogeneic hematopoietic cell transplantation with graft depleted of TCRalphabeta T cells and CD19 B cells. The protocol used for the library was PCR. TCRdb shows the sequencer as Illumina HiSeq 2500. TCR libraries were prepared with molecular barcoding, using unique molecular identifiers to normalize TCRbeta repertoire quantification. TCRdb ran its own pipeline on the public reads, namely fastp trimming at Q25 and MiXCR clone calling, and kept in-frame beta chains. Rows matching on CDR3 protein sequence are summarized as one entry with the most common DNA and genes. In this sample the table shows fewer than 1 million distinct CDR3 sequences, 15% to 20% of which occur a single time. Roughly 5% of the sample is held by the ten biggest clonotypes.

This specimen was PBMCs, mostly from graft donor cells, taken 360 days after TCRalphabeta/CD19-depleted stem cell transplant. The source is a male patient younger than 18 who had a stem cell transplant for acute lymphoblastic leukemia, so the T cells may come from the graft donor.

The V call is TRBV7-6, the J call TRBJ2-2; D might be TRBD2 (5 bases). The CDR3 contains 19 residues. Germline CDR1 and CDR2: SGHVS and FNYEAQ. Trimming pared 4 bases from V and 0 bases from J, leaving 21 bases between. CDR3 nucleotide sequence: TGTGCCAGCAGCTCCCATTTACGGGGTCGGGTCTCGAACACCGGGGAGCTGTTTTTT. This sequence encodes CASSSHLRGRVSNTGELFF.

This clonotype has a handful of counts. This chain connects TRBV12-3 or TRBV12-4 to TRBJ2-5; 13 nucleotides agree with TRBD2. CDR3 length: 14 amino acids. The junction had 7 bases not matched to a gene; V was cut back by 10 bases and J by 5 bases. The CDR3 is CAIDGLAGEETQYF. CDR3 nucleotides: TGTGCCATCGATGGACTAGCGGGAGAGGAGACCCAGTACTTC.

This chain links TRBV20-1 with TRBJ1-5, with D perhaps matching TRBD1 (5 bases). The CDR3 has 12 residues. Per the germline V gene, CDR1 is DFQATT and CDR2 is SNEGSKA (reference sequence). Trimming cost V 3 bases and J 6 bases, with 9 bases left between them. This chain's CDR3 is CSASKGFQPQHF. The CDR3 DNA reads as TGCAGTGCTAGTAAGGGGTTTCAGCCCCAGCATTTT.

The sample holds a few counts of this clonotype. The V and J genes are TRBV10-3 and TRBJ2-2; D call uncertain. The germline V gene encodes CDR1 ENHRY and CDR2 SYGVKD. Between the trimmed V and J ends, which lost 10 bases and 2 bases, there was a span of 8 bases. This CDR3 region has 12 residues. This CDR3 is CATSDNTGELFF. The DNA of the CDR3 is TGTGCCACCTCAGACAACACCGGGGAGCTGTTTTTT.

The chain has TRBV12-3 or TRBV12-4 and TRBJ2-1; no reliable D call. The ends were cut back, 8 bases at V and 3 bases at J, with 8 bases in the middle. This CDR3 comprises 12 residues. CDR3 nucleotides: TGTGCCAGCGGGTCGCGCTACAATGAGCAGTTCTTC. It codes for CASGSRYNEQFF.

This chain links TRBV7-9 with TRBJ2-1; D possibly corresponds to TRBD2 (5 bases). The germline CDR1 and CDR2 sequences are SEHNR and FQNEAQ (reference sequence). V lost 2 bases, J lost 1 base, and 12 bases lay in between. The CDR3 loop spans 16 amino acids. CDR3 residues: CASSLPDSYSYNEQFF. The CDR3 DNA reads TGTGCCAGCAGCTTACCGGACTCCTATTCCTACAATGAGCAGTTCTTC.

This clonotype came up a few times. This chain links TRBV12-3 or TRBV12-4 with TRBJ2-1; D unresolved. The CDR3 extends over 17 amino acids. The ends were cut back, 3 bases at V and 6 bases at J, with 21 bases in the middle. CDR3: CASSFGLGSVSFNEQFF. The CDR3 DNA is TGTGCCAGCAGTTTTGGGCTGGGTTCGGTTTCTTTCAATGAGCAGTTCTTC.

The V gene is TRBV7-8, the J gene TRBJ2-3; no firm D call. The CDR3 covers 14 residues. Trimming pared 2 bases from V and 5 bases from J, leaving 11 bases between. Germline-derived CDR1 and CDR2 are SGHVS and FQNEAQ. CDR3 nucleotide sequence: TGTGCCAGCAGCTTATTCGGTTTGTTAGATACGCAGTATTTT. Its translation: CASSLFGLLDTQYF.

This clonotype came up many times. The chain carries TRBV5-1 and TRBJ2-5; 14 bases line up with TRBD2. The V gene end was trimmed by 5 bases and the J gene end by 4 bases; junction bases not matched to a gene: 4. The length of the CDR3 is 15 residues. Germline CDR1 is SGHRS and CDR2 is YFSETQ. CDR3 amino acids: CASSPGTSGRETQYF. The CDR3 bases are TGCGCCAGCAGTCCTGGGACTAGCGGGAGAGAGACCCAGTACTTC.

This clonotype was seen repeatedly, ten times or more. The V and J genes are TRBV7-3 and TRBJ2-3; 10 bases match TRBD2. The V and J ends lost 2 bases and 4 bases, in that order; junction bases with no gene match: 6. In germline, CDR1 is SGHTA, CDR2 FQGTGA. The CDR3 contains 16 residues. The CDR3 coding sequence is TGTGCCAGCAGCTTATTCGGAGCGGGAGGGCCAGATACGCAGTATTTT. It codes for CASSLFGAGGPDTQYF.

V usage is TRBV10-3 and J usage is TRBJ2-3; possible D gene TRBD2, 5 bases. The CDR3 totals 14 residues. Trimming pared 4 bases from V and 6 bases from J, leaving 14 bases between. Germline lookup yields CDR1 ENHRY and CDR2 SYGVKD. The CDR3 region is CAISGSDAGDTQYF. Written as DNA, the CDR3 is TGTGCCATCAGTGGTAGCGACGCCGGGGATACGCAGTATTTT.

This clonotype was seen more than once but under ten times. The V and J genes are TRBV25-1 and TRBJ2-5; D possibly corresponds to TRBD1 (6 bases). CDR3 length: 15 amino acids. Deletions cut 2 bases from V and 2 bases from J, with 12 bases between. The germline V gene encodes CDR1 MGHDK and CDR2 SYGVNS. The CDR3 region is CASSERTGQQETQYF. Here the CDR3 DNA reads TGTGCCAGCAGTGAACGAACAGGGCAACAAGAGACCCAGTACTTC. Supplemented by reference TRBV25-1 and TRBJ2-5, the full variable domain reads EADIYQTPRYLVIGTGKKITLECSQTMGHDKMYWYQQDPGMELHLIHYSYGVNSTEKGDLSSESTVSRIRTEHFPLTLESARPSHTSQYLCASSERTGQQETQYFGPGTRLLVL.

This clonotype was counted at least ten times. V and J are TRBV29-1 and TRBJ2-1; D could derive from TRBD1 or TRBD2 (5 bases each). This CDR3 is 12 amino acids long. The V end lost 4 bases, the J end lost 10 bases, and 14 bases lay between the germline ends. In germline, CDR1 is SQVTM, CDR2 ANQGSEA. For the CDR3, the DNA is TGCAGCGTTGCCCCCTCAGGGACCGAGCAGTTCTTC. This sequence encodes CSVAPSGTEQFF.

The table lists this clonotype with a few counts. The chain couples TRBV14 to TRBJ2-6; 8 bases align to TRBD2. The CDR3 loop spans 19 amino acids. Looked up from germline, CDR1 is SGHDN and CDR2 is FVKESK. With 2 bases clipped from V and 1 base from J, the junction kept 10 bases outside the gene matches. The CDR3 bases are TGTGCCAGCAGCCAACTCAGGGGAGCGGGAGAATCTGGGGCCAACGTCCTGACTTTC. Its translation is CASSQLRGAGESGANVLTF.

This clonotype was counted between two and nine times. J is TRBJ2-7 and V is TRBV30; D gene ambiguous. V was trimmed by 1 base and J by 6 bases, leaving 7 bases between them. The germline V gene encodes CDR1 GTSNPN and CDR2 SVGIG (reference sequence). The CDR3 runs to 11 residues. The CDR3 spells CAWSGVVEQYF. CDR3 nucleotide sequence: TGTGCCTGGAGTGGGGTAGTCGAGCAGTACTTC.

The J gene is TRBJ2-7, the V gene TRBV7-9; D is possibly TRBD2 (6 bases). From germline, CDR1 is SEHNR and CDR2 FQNEAQ (reference sequence). Trimming took off 5 bases at V and 1 base at J, with 18 bases between the two ends. This CDR3 spans 16 amino acids. The CDR3 is CASSPGGDPASYEQYF. The CDR3 DNA is TGTGCCAGCAGCCCCGGAGGGGATCCAGCGTCCTACGAGCAGTACTTC. The variable domain in full, with the rest retrieved from reference TRBV7-9 and TRBJ2-7, is DTGVSQNPRHKITKRGQNVTFRCDPISEHNRLYWYRQTLGQGPEFLTYFQNEAQLEKSRLLSDRFSAERPKGSFSTLEIQRTEQGDSAMYLCASSPGGDPASYEQYFGPGTRLTVT.

The chain has TRBV7-8 and TRBJ2-1; D call uncertain. CDR3 length equals 12 residues. Germline-derived CDR1 and CDR2 are SGHVS and FQNEAQ. Trimming stripped 3 bases from V and 6 bases from J, with 6 bases between. The chain's CDR3 is CASSFPINEQFF. The CDR3 DNA is TGTGCCAGCAGCTTCCCCATCAATGAGCAGTTCTTC.

The sample holds a few counts of this clonotype. The genes are TRBV4-2 and TRBJ2-3; D unresolved. This CDR3 spans 14 amino acids. V was pared by 1 base and J by 1 base, with 6 bases between. The germline V gene encodes CDR1 LGHNA and CDR2 YNFKEQ. CDR3 region: CASSQAGRTDTQYF. The CDR3 bases are TGTGCCAGCAGCCAAGCGGGCCGCACAGATACGCAGTATTTT.

This clonotype occurred a few times. V and J are TRBV10-3 and TRBJ2-5, with 12 bases aligning to TRBD2. This CDR3 has 16 residues. With V trimmed by 6 bases and J by 5 bases, 10 bases remained unmatched. Germline CDR1 reads ENHRY; CDR2 reads SYGVKD. The CDR3 spells CAIREETSGRWETQYF. The CDR3 bases are TGTGCCATCAGAGAGGAGACTAGCGGGAGATGGGAGACCCAGTACTTC.

In DNA, the CDR3 is TGCGCCAGCAGCCAAGATCAAGGGCTAGCGGGGGGAATCAATGAGCAGTTCTTC. This encodes CASSQDQGLAGGINEQFF. This chain uses TRBV4-1 with TRBJ2-1; TRBD2 agrees at 11 bases. CDR1 and CDR2 from the germline V gene are MGHRA and YSYEKL. Germline trimming cut 0 bases from V and 6 bases from J; bases unmatched to any gene: 10. The CDR3 length is 18 residues.

This clonotype was found a few times. This CDR3 is CASSSAEDTQYF. In DNA, the CDR3 is TGTGCCAGCAGCTCTGCGGAAGATACGCAGTATTTT. The chain combines TRBV7-6 with TRBJ2-3; D is uncertain. Per the germline V gene, CDR1 is SGHVS and CDR2 is FNYEAQ. The length of the CDR3 is 12 residues. Trimming left V 4 bases short and J 5 bases short, with 7 bases between. The whole variable domain, filled in from reference TRBV7-6 and TRBJ2-3, reads GAGVSQSPRYKVTKRGQDVALRCDPISGHVSLYWYRQALGQGPEFLTYFNYEAQQDKSGLPNDRFSAERPEGSISTLTIQRTEQRDSAMYRCASSSAEDTQYFGPGTRLTVL.